This T cell receptor (beta chain) is from a study of PD-L1 blockade in urothelial cancer. Study-wide context: In the patient group, most of the roughly 30 were males with bladder-origin urothelial cancer. Blood yielded a median of approximately 130,000 T cells per sample.

Regarding time point: pretreatment peripheral blood. Diagnoses among patients were locally advanced or metastatic urothelial carcinoma. Only in-frame clones appear in the TCRdb table, and some are missing; sequencing was by immunoSEQ multiplex PCR. The sample lists about 130,000 clones, around 84% occurring once. V lost 0 bases to trimming and J lost 3 bases, with 16 bases between them. CDR1 and CDR2 from the germline V gene are SGHDT and YYEEEE. The CDR3 loop spans 17 amino acids. The origin of this receptor is a man over 45 with urothelial cancer. V usage is TRBV5-6 and J usage is TRBJ1-3; TRBD1 might be the D (6 bases). The sample was PBMCs, taken around atezolizumab (anti-PD-L1) treatment. This CDR3 is CASSLEGGAQLGNTIYF. CDR3 in DNA: TGTGCCAGCAGCTTGGAGGGGGGGGCCCAACTTGGAAACACCATATATTTT.